Given below is one T cell receptor (beta chain) in context. Repertoires were generated with immunoSEQ multiplex PCR, while TCRdb's copy carries only in-frame clones and drops some. The repertoire includes 130,000 to 150,000 clones, around four fifths of them detected once, and about 3.2% sits in the top ten. This entry comes from a study of blood T cell repertoires in COVID-19. V lost 2 bases, J lost 3 bases, and 13 bases lay in between. The CDR3 extends over 15 amino acids. The germline CDR1 and CDR2 sequences are MNHEY and SVGEGT. V gene TRBV6-2 or TRBV6-3 combines with J gene TRBJ1-2, with D maybe TRBD1 (6 bases). Sequenced: peripheral blood. The receptor was isolated from a woman between 40 and 55 years old with active or convalescent COVID-19. The CDR3 sequence: CASSYGPDSDYGYTF. Here the CDR3 DNA reads TGTGCCAGCAGTTACGGTCCGGACAGCGACTATGGCTACACCTTC.